The 24 T cell receptor beta chains below were found in one sample sequenced in a study of blood T cell repertoires in COVID-19 (dated by TCRdb to 2020 to 2022). Library creation used the immunoSEQ multiplex PCR assay. This immuneACCESS table, as held by TCRdb, lists in-frame sequences with V and J called but not all clones. Of the missing ones, under half trace to an unresolved V gene in checked studies; the others have no known cause. Present in this sample are about half a million clones, roughly nine tenths of which were seen just once. Together, the top ten hold about 1% of the sample. Sequencing was performed on peripheral blood. These receptors were obtained from a man aged 18 to 30 with COVID-19, enrolled during active disease.

As regards this clone: Other DNA sequences of this sample code for an identical CDR3. The rearrangement uses TRBV3-1 (or the pseudogene TRBV3-2) and TRBJ1-1; D uncertain. This CDR3 region has 14 residues. Germline V gives CDR1 LGHDT, CDR2 YNNKEL (reference sequence). Trimming cost V 0 bases and J 3 bases, with 8 bases left between them. CDR3 DNA: TGTGCCAGCAGCCAAGATAGTGGTTACACTGAAGCTTTCTTT. It is translated as CASSQDSGYTEAFF.

The gene calls are TRBV9 and TRBJ2-5, with 10 bases that match TRBD2. This CDR3 region has 15 residues. Trimming cost V 2 bases and J 2 bases; bases outside gene matches: 3. Germline CDR1 is SGDLS and CDR2 is YYNGEE. CDR3 coding DNA: TGTGCCAGCAGCGTGGAGCGGGAGGGGCAAGAGACCCAGTACTTC. Translated: CASSVEREGQETQYF.

The gene calls are TRBV5-1 and TRBJ2-3; the match to TRBD2 covers 11 bases. V was clipped by 0 bases and J by 5 bases; unmatched bases: 5. The CDR3 runs 16 residues. From germline, CDR1 is SGHRS and CDR2 YFSETQ. The DNA for the CDR3 is TGCGCCAGCAGCTTGGTAGCGGGAGGGCCTGAAGATACGCAGTATTTT. This encodes CASSLVAGGPEDTQYF.

The chain is built from TRBV6-1 and TRBJ2-7, with 8 bases aligning to TRBD1. The V segment lost 3 bases and the J segment 7 bases; nucleotides outside the gene matches: 5. Germline loops: CDR1 MNHNS, CDR2 SASEGT. CDR3 length equals 13 residues. CDR3 nucleotides: TGTGCCAGCAGTGAGACAGGGGTCTGGGAGCAGTACTTC. This translates into CASSETGVWEQYF.

The sample holds one count of this clone. The V call is TRBV4-1, the J call TRBJ1-1, with TRBD1 identical over 7 bases. With V trimmed by 1 base and J by 5 bases, 7 bases remained unmatched. Per the germline V gene, CDR1 is MGHRA and CDR2 is YSYEKL. This CDR3 spans 15 amino acids. The CDR3 DNA follows: TGCGCCAGCAGCCAAGCGACAGGGCTCTCAACTGAAGCTTTCTTT. It encodes CASSQATGLSTEAFF.

The rearrangement uses TRBV30 and TRBJ2-1; TRBD2 agrees at 11 bases. J lost 6 bases, V lost 6 bases, and 7 bases had no gene match. The germline CDR1 and CDR2 sequences are GTSNPN and SVGIG (reference sequence). The CDR3 runs to 14 residues. The CDR3 is CACHLAGGPNEQFF. The CDR3 DNA follows: TGTGCCTGCCATTTAGCGGGAGGGCCCAATGAGCAGTTCTTC.

This clone was recorded only once. This chain links TRBV10-2 with TRBJ2-6; 7 nucleotides align to TRBD1. This CDR3 comprises 16 residues. Germline V gene data show CDR1 as WSHSY and CDR2 as SAAADI. J lost 0 bases, V lost 8 bases, and 7 bases had no gene match. The CDR3 nucleotides are TGCGCCAGCCAAGGACAGGTTAGCTCTGGGGCCAACGTCCTGACTTTC. Translation: CASQGQVSSGANVLTF.

The chain is built from TRBV6-5 and TRBJ2-7; tentative D call: TRBD2 (7 bases). V lost 5 bases to trimming and J lost 2 bases, with 13 bases between them. From germline, CDR1 is MNHEY and CDR2 SVGAGI. CDR3 size: 14 residues. As DNA, the CDR3 is TGTGCCAGCAGTCCGGGGGGCGCGACCTACGAGCAGTACTTC. Translating gives CASSPGGATYEQYF.

This rearrangement joins TRBV5-1 to TRBJ1-1; 7 bases map to TRBD1. The CDR3 loop spans 15 amino acids. Germline V gene lookup returns CDR1 SGHRS and CDR2 YFSETQ. J lost 1 base, V lost 1 base, and 4 bases had no gene match. The chain's CDR3 is CASSLTGAQNTEAFF. The CDR3 region has the DNA TGCGCCAGCAGCTTGACAGGGGCCCAGAACACTGAAGCTTTCTTT.

A note on this clone: Germline and junction disagree at one end, which may indicate a read error. The V and J genes are TRBV7-7 and TRBJ1-2; the match to TRBD1 covers 9 bases. This CDR3 contains 13 residues. Germline loops: CDR1 SSHAT, CDR2 FNYEAQ (reference sequence). Here the CDR3 reads CASSPGQGYGYTF. CDR3 nucleotide sequence: TGTGCTAGCAGCCCCGGACAGGGGTATGGCTACACCTTC.

The V and J genes are TRBV10-1 and TRBJ2-5; D possibly corresponds to TRBD1 (5 bases). There are 13 residues in the CDR3. Trimming shortened V by 0 bases and J by 3 bases, and 5 bases separated the two germline ends. The germline gives CDR1 WNHNN, CDR2 SYGVQD (reference sequence). Here the CDR3 reads CASSESTEETQYF. The CDR3 DNA is TGCGCCAGCAGTGAGTCGACAGAAGAGACCCAGTACTTC.

V gene TRBV19 combines with J gene TRBJ1-2; 9 positions agree with TRBD1. The CDR3 is 16 residues long. J was trimmed by 0 bases and V by 6 bases; bases with no gene match: 8. In germline, CDR1 is LNHDA, CDR2 SQIVND (reference sequence). CDR3 region: CASSTTTGGANYGYTF. Written as DNA, the CDR3 is TGTGCCAGTAGCACCACGACAGGGGGAGCTAACTATGGCTACACCTTC.

Only one count was recorded for this clone. The V and J genes are TRBV3-1 (or the pseudogene TRBV3-2) and TRBJ2-2; 7 bases map to TRBD2. The CDR3 consists of 17 residues. Germline V gene sequence: CDR1 LGHDT, CDR2 YNNKEL (reference sequence). J gave up 6 bases and V 4 bases, and 14 bases lay outside the gene matches. The CDR3 DNA reads as TGTGCCAGCAGCCCCCGGGAGGCCCGAATAATACCCGGGGAGCTGTTTTTT. As protein: CASSPREARIIPGELFF.

This chain joins TRBV12-3 or TRBV12-4 and TRBJ2-7, with 7 positions matching TRBD1. V trimming: 6 bases; J trimming: 3 bases; junction bases outside the gene matches: 5. This CDR3 has 13 residues. CDR3: CASSVTGNYEQYF. The CDR3 bases are TGTGCCAGCAGCGTGACAGGGAACTACGAGCAGTACTTC.

This clone was seen a few times. V usage is TRBV3-1 (or the pseudogene TRBV3-2) and J usage is TRBJ1-2; tentative D call: TRBD1 (6 bases). Trimming cost V 3 bases and J 8 bases, with 10 bases left between them. The CDR3 runs to 12 residues. CDR1 is LGHDT and CDR2 is YNNKEL in the germline V gene (reference sequence). CDR3 DNA sequence: TGTGCCAGCAGCCATTACAGGGAAGGCTACACCTTC. This gives the protein CASSHYREGYTF.

The V call is TRBV29-1, the J call TRBJ2-3; TRBD2 matches at 8 bases. CDR3 length: 15 amino acids. The germline V gene encodes CDR1 SQVTM and CDR2 ANQGSEA. V shed 1 base and J 6 bases; nucleotides not matched to a gene: 9. Here the CDR3 reads CSVEVLAEPADTQYF. CDR3 bases: TGCAGCGTTGAAGTACTAGCGGAGCCTGCGGATACGCAGTATTTT.

The chain combines TRBV15 with TRBJ1-2; TRBD1 might be the D (6 bases). The V end was cut by 2 bases, the J end by 4 bases, with 11 bases between. There are 14 residues in the CDR3. Germline assignment: CDR1 LNHNV and CDR2 YYDKDF (reference sequence). CDR3 amino acids: CATSRTGSSYGYTF. CDR3 DNA: TGTGCCACCAGCAGAACAGGGTCGAGCTATGGCTACACCTTC.

The chain couples TRBV15 to TRBJ2-7, with 12 bases lining up with TRBD2. J gave up 5 bases and V 0 bases, and 2 bases lay outside the gene matches. CDR3 size: 15 residues. The germline CDR1 and CDR2 sequences are LNHNV and YYDKDF (reference sequence). The CDR3 DNA sequence: TGTGCCACCAGCAGAGAGCTAGCGGGGGGGAACGAGCAGTACTTC. It encodes CATSRELAGGNEQYF.

The chain is built from TRBV7-9 and TRBJ2-3; tentatively, D is TRBD1 (5 bases). Germline CDR1 reads SEHNR; CDR2 reads FQNEAQ (reference sequence). Trimming took off 8 bases at V and 3 bases at J, with 12 bases between the two ends. This CDR3 spans 13 amino acids. The DNA for the CDR3 is TGTGCCAGCGAGACAGCCGGTACAGATACGCAGTATTTT. Protein product: CASETAGTDTQYF.

V gene TRBV11-2 combines with J gene TRBJ2-7, with D maybe TRBD2 (5 bases). The CDR3 contains 15 residues. CDR1 is SGHAT, CDR2 FQNNGV, per germline. Trimming took 3 bases from V and 3 from J, leaving 15 bases between them. The CDR3 reads CASSFSRGGIYEQYF. The CDR3 bases are TGTGCCAGCAGCTTCAGCCGGGGTGGAATCTACGAGCAGTACTTC. Looking up the rest from reference TRBV11-2 and TRBJ2-7 gives the full variable domain: EAGVAQSPRYKIIEKRQSVAFWCNPISGHATLYWYQQILGQGPKLLIQFQNNGVVDDSQLPKDRFSAERLKGVDSTLKIQPAKLEDSAVYLCASSFSRGGIYEQYFGPGTRLTVT.

The chain recombines TRBV5-1 with TRBJ2-2; 8 bases line up with TRBD2. This CDR3 is built from 16 residues. The germline gives CDR1 SGHRS, CDR2 YFSETQ. V trimming: 0 bases; J trimming: 0 bases; junction bases outside the gene matches: 1. CDR3: CASSLDGRANTGELFF. The CDR3 bases are TGCGCCAGCAGCTTGGACGGGAGGGCGAACACCGGGGAGCTGTTTTTT.

This chain uses TRBV29-1 with TRBJ1-1; D is unresolved. CDR3 length equals 14 residues. The ends were cut back, 3 bases at V and 3 bases at J, with 14 bases in the middle. The germline V gene encodes CDR1 SQVTM and CDR2 ANQGSEA. DNA of the CDR3: TGCAGCGTTGAGTTGCCAAATAGCGACACTGAAGCTTTCTTT. This sequence encodes CSVELPNSDTEAFF.

The chain employs TRBV2 and TRBJ1-1, with D possibly TRBD1 on 6 matching bases. Germline-derived CDR1 and CDR2 are SNHLY and FYNNEI. The CDR3 is 13 amino acids. The germline V and J ends were trimmed by 4 bases and 1 base, with 7 bases remaining between them. The CDR3 reads CASSGQENTEAFF. The CDR3 region has the DNA TGTGCCAGCAGTGGACAGGAGAACACTGAAGCTTTCTTT.

The chain couples TRBV5-1 to TRBJ2-3, with D perhaps matching TRBD2 (6 bases). V was trimmed by 0 bases and J by 2 bases, leaving 13 bases between them. Germline assignment: CDR1 SGHRS and CDR2 YFSETQ. The CDR3 contains 16 residues. CDR3 loop: CASSLGLVGATDTQYF. CDR3 bases: TGCGCCAGCAGCTTGGGACTAGTTGGGGCCACAGATACGCAGTATTTT. The whole variable domain, remainder taken from reference TRBV5-1 and TRBJ2-3, is KAGVTQTPRYLIKTRGQQVTLSCSPISGHRSVSWYQQTPGQGLQFLFEYFSETQRNKGNFPGRFSGRQFSNSRSEMNVSTLELGDSALYLCASSLGLVGATDTQYFGPGTRLTVL.